This T cell receptor (beta chain) was found in a study of T-cell memory formation after mild COVID-19. This clonotype occurred many times. The CDR3 has 15 residues. V lost 4 bases and J lost 5; bases outside the gene matches: 10. The germline V gene has CDR1 SGHNT and CDR2 YYREEE (reference sequence). In TCRdb, the 5' RACE reads were re-called with MiXCR into one record per CDR3 protein. The data show approximately 150,000 distinct CDR3 sequences, with about 6% seen just once and just over 2% held by the top ten. The receptor comes from an adult woman who had mild COVID-19 (a few samples of this study predate the infection). Cell type and time point are not known. The J gene is TRBJ1-1, the V gene TRBV5-4; 8 bases are a match to TRBD1. The sequencing input was PBMCs or a T cell subset sorted from them (not recorded which). The CDR3 DNA follows: TGTGCCAGCAGCGTGGCGACAGGGGAGGGTACTGAAGCTTTCTTT. Translation: CASSVATGEGTEAFF.